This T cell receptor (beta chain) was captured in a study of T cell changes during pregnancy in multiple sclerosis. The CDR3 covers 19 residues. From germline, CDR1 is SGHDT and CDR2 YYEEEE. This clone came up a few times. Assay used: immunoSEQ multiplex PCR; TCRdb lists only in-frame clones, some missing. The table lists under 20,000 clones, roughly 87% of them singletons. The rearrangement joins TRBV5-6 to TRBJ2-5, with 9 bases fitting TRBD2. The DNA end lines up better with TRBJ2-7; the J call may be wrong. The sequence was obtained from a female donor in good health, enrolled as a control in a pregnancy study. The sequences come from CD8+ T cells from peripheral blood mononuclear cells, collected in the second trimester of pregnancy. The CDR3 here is CASSSLPGTDPSGAYEQYF. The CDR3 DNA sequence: TGTGCCAGCAGCTCATTACCCGGGACAGACCCTAGCGGGGCCTACGAGCAGTACTTC.